The next 20 T cell receptor beta chains were all read from a single sample in a study of vaccination effects on CD4 cells after COVID-19. Antigen-specific CD4+ T cells were expanded (with viral peptide pools) by the ViraFEST assay ahead of sequencing. When around 10 days of culture had elapsed, CD4+ T cells were isolated. All participants had two doses of either the BNT162b2 or mRNA-1273 vaccine. The assay was immunoSEQ multiplex PCR, and TCRdb's table has in-frame clones only and misses some. The table has roughly 70,000 clones, about 80% seen once. The antigens these receptors bind are not known. The source material was CD4+ T cells from PBMCs cultured with HCoV-OC43 spike peptides, sampled after COVID-19 vaccination. Specified subset: HCoV-OC43 spike overlapping peptide pool stimulation. Source of these receptors: a human donor who received a COVID-19 vaccine.

This clone came up a few times. This sequence joins TRBV3-1 (or the pseudogene TRBV3-2) and TRBJ1-6; 8 positions agree with TRBD1. CDR1 is LGHDT, CDR2 YNNKEL, per germline (reference sequence). CDR3 length equals 15 residues. The trim removed 2 bases at V and 7 bases at J, leaving 4 bases unmatched. This CDR3 is CASSQTGGQNSPLHF. DNA of the CDR3: TGTGCCAGCAGCCAAACAGGGGGTCAAAATTCACCCCTCCACTTT.

The chain is built from TRBV5-4 and TRBJ2-5, with 9 positions matching TRBD1. Per the germline V gene, CDR1 is SGHNT and CDR2 is YYREEE (reference sequence). Trimming removed 4 bases from V and 3 bases from J; junction bases left unmatched: 4. This CDR3 comprises 14 residues. As DNA, the CDR3 is TGTGCCAGCAGCACCACAGGGGGCGAAGAGACCCAGTACTTC. Its translation is CASSTTGGEETQYF.

The CDR3 is CASSPIGQPYEQYV. CDR3 DNA sequence: TGCGCCAGCAGCCCGATAGGACAGCCCTACGAGCAGTACGTC. This rearrangement joins TRBV4-1 to TRBJ2-7; D perhaps matches TRBD1 (6 bases). Germline V gene lookup returns CDR1 MGHRA and CDR2 YSYEKL. Trimming left V 4 bases short and J 2 bases short, with 12 bases between. This CDR3 spans 14 amino acids.

This chain joins TRBV5-1 and TRBJ1-2; D is unresolved. Germline V lookup: CDR1 SGHRS, CDR2 YFSETQ. The CDR3 runs to 15 residues. Trimming pared 0 bases from V and 8 bases from J, leaving 17 bases between. CDR3 sequence: CASSLVEASPGGYTF. The CDR3 region has the DNA TGCGCCAGCAGCTTGGTGGAGGCCAGCCCGGGAGGCTACACCTTC.

J is TRBJ2-3 and V is TRBV5-1; D gene ambiguous. V was trimmed by 4 bases and J by 0 bases, leaving 9 bases between them. The CDR3 extends over 14 amino acids. Germline values: CDR1 SGHRS, CDR2 YFSETQ. The CDR3 nucleotides read TGCGCCAGCAGCCAAACTATTAGCACAGATACGCAGTATTTT. Its protein product is CASSQTISTDTQYF.

V is TRBV18 and J is TRBJ1-6, with TRBD1 matching 9 bases. Germline V gene sequence: CDR1 KGHSH, CDR2 LQKENI. There are 14 residues in the CDR3. With V trimmed by 6 bases and J by 7 bases, 4 bases remained unmatched. The CDR3 DNA is TGTGCCAGCTCCCGGGACAGGGCGAATTCACCCCTCCACTTT. Translated: CASSRDRANSPLHF.

The chain carries TRBV27 and TRBJ2-1; perhaps D is TRBD1 or TRBD2 (5 bases each). Trimming stripped 10 bases from V and 5 bases from J, with 24 bases between. Germline V CDR1 and CDR2: MNHEY, SMNVEV (reference sequence). CDR3 length: 16 amino acids. The CDR3, as DNA: TGTGCCACTCCGCCGCCTCCGAGGGGTGGCAACAATGAGCAGTTCTTC. Translating it yields CATPPPPRGGNNEQFF.

The gene calls are TRBV5-1 and TRBJ2-3; TRBD1 agrees at 7 bases. The germline V gene has CDR1 SGHRS and CDR2 YFSETQ. V shed 4 bases, J shed 2 bases, and the junction held 7 bases outside the gene matches. The length of the CDR3 is 15 residues. The CDR3 is CASSMDRILTDTQYF. CDR3 coding DNA: TGCGCCAGCAGCATGGACAGGATACTCACAGATACGCAGTATTTT.

The count of this clone is one. The chain links TRBV27 to TRBJ1-2; TRBD1 aligns across 7 bases. V was pared by 3 bases and J by 8 bases, with 21 bases of the junction left unmatched. CDR1 is MNHEY and CDR2 is SMNVEV in the germline V gene (reference sequence). There are 18 residues in the CDR3. The CDR3 reads CASSFLLHGTAVAGGYTF. In DNA form, the CDR3 reads TGTGCCAGCAGTTTCCTGCTGCACGGGACAGCAGTGGCTGGCGGCTACACCTTC.

The CDR3 loop is CASSIKRVSSEKLFF. CDR3 DNA sequence: TGTGCCAGTAGTATTAAGAGGGTTTCTTCCGAAAAACTGTTTTTT. The rearrangement links TRBV19 to TRBJ1-4, with D hard to call. V was trimmed by 3 bases and J by 8 bases, leaving 16 bases between them. Germline CDR1 reads LNHDA; CDR2 reads SQIVND (reference sequence). This CDR3 has 15 amino acids.

This chain connects TRBV3-1 (or the pseudogene TRBV3-2) to TRBJ1-2; D may be TRBD1 (5 bases). V gave up 0 bases and J gave up 8 bases, with 13 bases separating them. Germline V gene lookup returns CDR1 LGHDT and CDR2 YNNKEL (reference sequence). The CDR3 contains 14 residues. CDR3 nucleotide sequence: TGTGCCAGCAGCCAAGAAGGGGCGTCACAGGGCTACACCTTC. Its translation: CASSQEGASQGYTF.

V gene TRBV6-5 combines with J gene TRBJ2-1; D is uncertain. The CDR3 length is 10 residues. Per germline, CDR1 MNHEY and CDR2 SVGAGI. The V and J ends lost 2 bases and 7 bases respectively, with 0 bases between them. The CDR3 DNA reads TGTGCCAGCAGTTACAATGAGCAGTTCTTC. Translating it yields CASSYNEQFF.

The rearrangement uses TRBV18 and TRBJ1-3; possible D gene TRBD1, 5 bases. Trimming stripped 2 bases from V and 0 bases from J, with 8 bases between. The CDR3 is 15 amino acids. Per the germline V gene, CDR1 is KGHSH and CDR2 is LQKENI. Here the CDR3 reads CASSPGGDSGNTIYF. As DNA, the CDR3 is TGTGCCAGCTCACCAGGGGGAGACTCTGGAAACACCATATATTTT.

This rearrangement joins TRBV18 to TRBJ1-3; D unclear. Looked up from germline, CDR1 is KGHSH and CDR2 is LQKENI. The CDR3 runs to 17 residues. The V and J ends lost 1 base and 5 bases respectively, with 18 bases between them. The CDR3 DNA sequence: TGTGCCAGCTCACCACTACCCATCCGGGGAGAGAGAAACACCATATATTTT. This codes for CASSPLPIRGERNTIYF.

V gene TRBV27 combines with J gene TRBJ1-2; 8 nucleotides match TRBD1. V lost 5 bases and J lost 5; bases outside the gene matches: 4. CDR1 MNHEY and CDR2 SMNVEV come from the germline V gene (reference sequence). The CDR3 runs to 13 residues. CDR3 in amino acids: CASSRTGIYGYTF. CDR3 coding DNA: TGTGCCAGCAGTCGGACAGGGATTTATGGCTACACCTTC.

The chain recombines TRBV24-1 with TRBJ2-1; D ambiguous. This CDR3 is built from 15 residues. The V end was cut by 0 bases, the J end by 6 bases, with 11 bases between. Germline V gene data show CDR1 as KGHDR and CDR2 as SFDVKD. The CDR3: CATSDLGLPLNEQFF. The DNA of the CDR3 is TGTGCCACCAGTGATTTGGGGCTCCCCCTCAATGAGCAGTTCTTC.

This clone has just a few counts. V usage is TRBV3-1 (or the pseudogene TRBV3-2) and J usage is TRBJ1-1, with 7 bases identical to TRBD1. The CDR3 totals 15 residues. Germline CDR1 and CDR2: LGHDT and YNNKEL (reference sequence). V shed 1 base, J shed 4 bases, and the junction held 6 bases outside the gene matches. The CDR3 loop is CASSQVGGAATEAFF. In DNA, the CDR3 is TGTGCCAGCAGCCAAGTAGGGGGCGCAGCCACTGAAGCTTTCTTT.

This clone was seen once. This sequence joins TRBV27 and TRBJ1-1, with TRBD1 matching 7 bases. After removal of 7 bases from V and 1 base from J, the junction contained 6 bases not matched to a gene. This CDR3 contains 14 residues. Per the germline V gene, CDR1 is MNHEY and CDR2 is SMNVEV (reference sequence). DNA of the CDR3: TGTGCCAGCACGACACAGGGGCCGAACACTGAAGCTTTCTTT. This sequence encodes CASTTQGPNTEAFF.

V is TRBV5-5 and J is TRBJ1-5, with TRBD1 matching 8 bases. Trimming removed 4 bases from V and 1 base from J; junction bases left unmatched: 7. There are 16 residues in the CDR3. Germline CDR1 and CDR2: SGHKS and YYEKEE (reference sequence). The CDR3 DNA is TGTGCCAGCAGCCGGACCTGGACAGGGAGCAATCAGCCCCAGCATTTT. It encodes CASSRTWTGSNQPQHF.

In this sample, this clone turned up a few times. The rearrangement links TRBV2 to TRBJ2-2; 7 nucleotides line up with TRBD1. Germline V gene lookup returns CDR1 SNHLY and CDR2 FYNNEI. Trimming at V came to 5 bases and at J to 1 base, leaving 1 base not matched to a gene. The CDR3 has 14 residues. The CDR3 bases are TGTGCCAGCAGTCGACAGGGGAACACCGGGGAGCTGTTTTTT. Residues: CASSRQGNTGELFF.